These 26 T cell receptor beta chains share one sample of origin, sequenced in a study of blood T cell repertoires in COVID-19. The assay was immunoSEQ multiplex PCR, and TCRdb's table has in-frame clones only and misses some. The sample records roughly 160,000 clones, roughly 80% being singletons. The sample taken for sequencing was PBMCs or T cells enriched from blood (not recorded which). Receptor source: a woman aged 60-75 years who had recovered from COVID-19.

The chain combines TRBV29-1 with TRBJ2-7; D is possibly TRBD2 (6 bases). V shed 1 base and J shed 5 bases, with 12 bases lying between them. The CDR3 spans 13 residues. Germline-derived CDR1 and CDR2 are SQVTM and ANQGSEA. CDR3 sequence: CSVEVGLSHEQYF. As DNA, the CDR3 is TGCAGCGTTGAAGTGGGACTGTCTCACGAGCAGTACTTC.

This sequence joins TRBV30 and TRBJ1-6; 9 bases are a match to TRBD1. With V trimmed by 3 bases and J by 7 bases, 4 bases remained unmatched. Germline CDR1 and CDR2: GTSNPN and SVGIG (reference sequence). The CDR3 is made up of 14 amino acids. CDR3 loop: CAWRQGAKNSPLHF. For the CDR3, the DNA is TGTGCCTGGAGACAGGGGGCGAAAAATTCACCCCTCCACTTT.

J is TRBJ1-4 and V is TRBV30; D is uncertain. The germline V gene has CDR1 GTSNPN and CDR2 SVGIG (reference sequence). This CDR3 has 12 amino acids. Trimming stripped 5 bases from V and 5 bases from J, with 9 bases between. The CDR3 DNA reads as TGTGCCTGGGCGGGCCCGAATGAAAAACTGTTTTTT. Encoded protein: CAWAGPNEKLFF.

V gene TRBV18 combines with J gene TRBJ1-2; 8 bases map to TRBD1. This CDR3 region has 16 residues. Germline CDR1 and CDR2: KGHSH and LQKENI. V was pared by 3 bases and J by 5 bases, with 11 bases of the junction left unmatched. The CDR3 DNA reads TGTGCCAGCTCACCGTACGGACAGGGAAGTTATTATGGCTACACCTTC. Translation gives CASSPYGQGSYYGYTF.

The chain couples TRBV30 to TRBJ2-7; 8 bases agree with TRBD1. CDR3 length: 14 residues. Germline CDR1 and CDR2: GTSNPN and SVGIG (reference sequence). Trimming at V came to 3 bases and at J to 2 bases, leaving 6 bases not matched to a gene. The chain's CDR3 is CAWSRTGKAYEQYF. CDR3 in DNA: TGTGCCTGGAGCAGGACAGGGAAGGCCTACGAGCAGTACTTC.

The V and J genes are TRBV5-1 and TRBJ2-2, with TRBD2 identical over 13 bases. J lost 6 bases, V lost 4 bases, and 6 bases had no gene match. Germline lookup yields CDR1 SGHRS and CDR2 YFSETQ. This CDR3 has 16 amino acids. CDR3 loop: CASSPPLAGGPGELFF. The CDR3 nucleotides read TGCGCCAGCAGCCCGCCACTAGCGGGGGGGCCCGGGGAGCTGTTTTTT.

V is TRBV2 and J is TRBJ2-5; a weak D match, TRBD2 (6 bases). Germline-derived CDR1 and CDR2 are SNHLY and FYNNEI. V lost 6 bases and J lost 5, with 10 bases in between. This CDR3 spans 12 amino acids. DNA of the CDR3: TGTGCCAGCAGGGGACGGGAGGAGACCCAGTACTTC. Amino acid sequence: CASRGREETQYF.

This chain uses TRBV27 with TRBJ1-6; 7 bases agree with TRBD1. The CDR3 runs to 15 residues. Germline lookup yields CDR1 MNHEY and CDR2 SMNVEV (reference sequence). The V gene end was trimmed by 4 bases and the J gene end by 9 bases; junction bases not matched to a gene: 9. The CDR3 sequence is CASSSGDSWGSPLHF. The CDR3 nucleotides read TGTGCCAGCAGTTCGGGGGACAGCTGGGGTTCACCCCTCCACTTT.

The gene calls are TRBV5-1 and TRBJ2-7; D call uncertain. Per germline, CDR1 SGHRS and CDR2 YFSETQ. This CDR3 spans 13 amino acids. V was clipped by 2 bases and J by 5 bases, with 11 bases between them. CDR3 amino acids: CASSFGSADEQYF. The CDR3 DNA sequence: TGCGCCAGCAGCTTCGGGTCGGCTGACGAGCAGTACTTC.

This rearrangement joins TRBV5-3 to TRBJ1-3; D is perhaps TRBD1 (5 bases). Being an ORF, TRBV5-3 has a function that is uncertain. V lost 4 bases to trimming and J lost 3 bases, with 17 bases between them. The CDR3 spans 16 residues. CDR3 amino acids: CARSINLGLCGNTIYF. The CDR3 DNA sequence: TGTGCCAGAAGCATCAATCTGGGGCTCTGTGGAAACACCATATATTTT.

The rearrangement uses TRBV5-8 and TRBJ1-2, with D possibly matching TRBD1 (5 bases). The CDR3 extends over 14 amino acids. The V gene's germline CDR1 is SGHTS and CDR2 YDEGEE. V shed 0 bases and J shed 4 bases, with 10 bases lying between them. CDR3 DNA sequence: TGTGCCAGCAGCTTGGGAAGGGGTTTCTATGGCTACACCTTC. It yields the protein CASSLGRGFYGYTF.

J is TRBJ1-4 and V is TRBV11-2; 11 bases are shared with TRBD1. Germline CDR1 SGHAT, CDR2 FQNNGV. V was pared by 4 bases and J by 13 bases, with 11 bases of the junction left unmatched. This CDR3 is built from 15 residues. CDR3 protein: CASSSMDRGLQILFF. Here the CDR3 DNA reads TGTGCCAGCAGCTCCATGGACAGGGGGCTCCAGATACTGTTTTTT.

The genes are TRBV20-1 and TRBJ2-3; 11 bases are a match to TRBD2. This CDR3 comprises 13 residues. V was clipped by 3 bases and J by 4 bases; unmatched bases: 0. CDR1 is DFQATT, CDR2 SNEGSKA, per germline (reference sequence). The CDR3 protein is CSASSGGADTQYF. The DNA of the CDR3 is TGCAGTGCTAGTAGCGGGGGGGCAGATACGCAGTATTTT.

The chain links TRBV7-9 to TRBJ1-1; no clear D gene. The length of the CDR3 is 13 residues. Germline V CDR1 and CDR2: SEHNR, FQNEAQ (reference sequence). The V end was cut by 2 bases, the J end by 0 bases, with 4 bases between. The CDR3 spells CASSLQLNTEAFF. The CDR3 nucleotides are TGTGCCAGCAGCTTACAGTTGAACACTGAAGCTTTCTTT.

There are a few counts of this clone. The chain is built from TRBV25-1 and TRBJ1-6, with D tentatively TRBD1 (5 bases). The V gene lost 7 bases and the J gene lost 8 bases, with 12 bases spanning the gap. The CDR3 is 13 residues long. Germline V gene sequence: CDR1 MGHDK, CDR2 SYGVNS. This CDR3 is CASTQGLDSPLHF. CDR3 sequence (DNA): TGTGCCAGCACCCAGGGACTGGATTCACCCCTCCACTTT.

CDR3 loop: CASLIGRNTEAFF. For the CDR3, the DNA is TGTGCCAGCCTTATAGGGAGGAACACTGAAGCTTTCTTT. The J gene is TRBJ1-1, the V gene TRBV12-3 or TRBV12-4; no reliable D call. The CDR3 loop spans 13 amino acids. V was trimmed by 8 bases and J by 1 base, leaving 11 bases between them.

V and J are TRBV18 and TRBJ1-1; no clear D gene. CDR1 and CDR2 (germline): KGHSH, LQKENI. Trimming left V 3 bases short and J 5 bases short, with 16 bases between. This CDR3 has 15 amino acids. In DNA, the CDR3 is TGTGCCAGCTCACCCAGTTCCTCCCAGGTAACTGAAGCTTTCTTT. Amino acid sequence: CASSPSSSQVTEAFF.

The V gene is TRBV30, the J gene TRBJ1-1; TRBD1 is a possible D gene (6 bases). The CDR3 runs to 15 residues. Trimming shortened V by 3 bases and J by 11 bases, and 25 bases separated the two germline ends. The V gene's germline CDR1 is GTSNPN and CDR2 SVGIG (reference sequence). CDR3 in amino acids: CAWRADYAGGPFAFF. The DNA for the CDR3 is TGTGCCTGGAGAGCAGACTACGCGGGGGGCCCCTTCGCTTTCTTT.

This chain uses TRBV9 with TRBJ2-6; weak D call: TRBD2 (6 bases). Germline CDR1 reads SGDLS; CDR2 reads YYNGEE. The CDR3 runs to 19 residues. Deletions cut 3 bases from V and 0 bases from J, with 19 bases between. The CDR3 DNA follows: TGTGCCAGCAGCGGACGACTGAGGGGCGGGGACTCTGGGGCCAACGTCCTGACTTTC. It is translated as CASSGRLRGGDSGANVLTF.

This clone was picked up a small number of times. The V call is TRBV3-1 (or the pseudogene TRBV3-2), the J call TRBJ2-5; 7 bases line up with TRBD1. The V and J ends lost 2 bases and 5 bases, in that order; junction bases with no gene match: 2. CDR3 size: 13 residues. CDR1 is LGHDT, CDR2 YNNKEL, per germline (reference sequence). The CDR3, as DNA: TGTGCCAGCAGCCAAAGGGGGCACGAGACCCAGTACTTC. It is translated as CASSQRGHETQYF.

This chain uses TRBV13 with TRBJ2-3; 11 bases align to TRBD2. CDR3 length: 16 residues. V shed 4 bases and J 4 bases; nucleotides not matched to a gene: 7. Germline V gives CDR1 PRHDT, CDR2 FYEKMQ (reference sequence). CDR3 bases: TGTGCCAGCAGCTGGCCTAGCGGGGGGTTCTCAGATACGCAGTATTTT. Translating gives CASSWPSGGFSDTQYF.

This chain connects TRBV3-1 (or the pseudogene TRBV3-2) to TRBJ2-7; a weak D match, TRBD1 (5 bases). V lost 4 bases, J lost 6 bases, and 22 bases lay in between. This CDR3 contains 16 residues. Germline V gene sequence: CDR1 LGHDT, CDR2 YNNKEL (reference sequence). The CDR3 DNA is TGTGCCAGCAGCCCCACTGGACAATATCGTTTCGCCGAGCAGTACTTC. Translating it yields CASSPTGQYRFAEQYF.

In its sample, this clone was seen a few times. V is TRBV30 and J is TRBJ1-3; D gene uncertain. The CDR3 extends over 15 amino acids. In germline, CDR1 is GTSNPN, CDR2 SVGIG (reference sequence). Trimming left V 4 bases short and J 4 bases short, with 17 bases between. Here the CDR3 DNA reads TGTGCCTGGACCCAAAGGAGGGCGCCCGGAAACACCATATATTTT. Its translation: CAWTQRRAPGNTIYF.

In the case of this clone: The germline gene is not matched at one end of the junction; a read error may be the cause. The V call is TRBV11-2, the J call TRBJ2-2; possibly TRBD2 for D (6 bases). The CDR3 has 16 amino acids. The germline CDR1 and CDR2 sequences are SGHAT and FQNNGV. CDR3 in DNA: TGTGCCAGCAGCTCCAGCGGGCCATACTCCACCCGGGAGCTGTTTTTT. Its protein is CASSSSGPYSTRELFF.

This clone was seen a single time. The rearrangement links TRBV29-1 to TRBJ1-2; 7 nucleotides agree with TRBD1. Germline loops: CDR1 SQVTM, CDR2 ANQGSEA. Germline trimming cut 6 bases from V and 5 bases from J; bases unmatched to any gene: 21. CDR3 length: 17 residues. The CDR3 region has the DNA TGCAGCGTCGCAAAGACAGGGTCGAGTTATGTCCCTTATGGCTACACCTTC. Amino acids: CSVAKTGSSYVPYGYTF.

The chain carries TRBV28 and TRBJ1-6; D is undetermined. Germline V CDR1 and CDR2: MDHEN, SYDVKM. V lost 6 bases and J lost 10, with 13 bases in between. CDR3 length: 13 residues. DNA of the CDR3: TGTGCCAGCAGGGTGTCGAGGGTCTCACCCCTCCACTTT. Translating it yields CASRVSRVSPLHF.